These 30 T cell receptor beta chains were sequenced from one sample in a study of Graves' ophthalmopathy and Graves' hyperthyroidism. Amplified TCR beta CDR3 regions were obtained using RNA transcripts as template. HTBI-primed first-round RT-PCR preceded second-round multiplex PCR. TCRdb reprocessed the multiplex PCR reads with MiXCR, giving one entry per CDR3 protein. The table records about 200,000 distinct CDR3 sequences, 25% to 30% of them present only once. Specimen: peripheral blood. These TCRs come from a man aged 50 to 60 with Graves' ophthalmopathy.

This clonotype was observed at least ten times. This chain uses TRBV2 with TRBJ2-7; TRBD1 matches 11 bases. CDR1 is SNHLY and CDR2 is FYNNEI in the germline V gene. The CDR3 has 14 amino acids. V lost 4 bases to trimming and J lost 3 bases; unmatched junction nucleotides: 2. The CDR3 region has the DNA TGTGCCAGCAGTGTTGGGACAGGGGGCTACGAGCAGTACTTC. It yields the protein CASSVGTGGYEQYF.

The chain couples TRBV12-3 or TRBV12-4 to TRBJ1-1, with 9 bases lining up with TRBD1. V lost 5 bases, J lost 3 bases, and 4 bases stayed unmatched. The CDR3 runs to 14 residues. The CDR3 DNA follows: TGTGCCAGCAGTCAAACAGGGGGCTACACTGAAGCTTTCTTT. Its protein is CASSQTGGYTEAFF.

There are many counts of this clonotype. The genes are TRBV28 and TRBJ2-7; D is tentatively TRBD1 or TRBD2 (5 bases each). Trimming took off 6 bases at V and 4 bases at J, with 16 bases between the two ends. Germline CDR1 reads MDHEN; CDR2 reads SYDVKM. The CDR3 consists of 14 residues. The CDR3 sequence: CASSPRGWGYEQYF. The CDR3 DNA sequence: TGTGCCAGCAGCCCGCGAGGGTGGGGGTACGAGCAGTACTTC. The entire variable domain, with the rest obtained from reference TRBV28 and TRBJ2-7, is as follows: DVKVTQSSRYLVKRTGEKVFLECVQDMDHENMFWYRQDPGLGLRLIYFSYDVKMKEKGDIPEGYSVSREKKERFSLILESASTNQTSMYLCASSPRGWGYEQYFGPGTRLTVT.

This clonotype was recorded many times. The rearrangement uses TRBV28 and TRBJ2-5, with D perhaps being TRBD1 or TRBD2 (5 bases each). This CDR3 is built from 12 residues. V was trimmed by 3 bases and J by 9 bases, leaving 11 bases between them. The V gene's germline CDR1 is MDHEN and CDR2 SYDVKM. CDR3 DNA: TGTGCCAGCAGTTTGGGGGAGAAGGCCCAGTACTTC. Its translation: CASSLGEKAQYF.

This clonotype was picked up a small number of times. This chain links TRBV6-1 with TRBJ1-5; D gene unclear. Germline CDR1 reads MNHNS; CDR2 reads SASEGT. The CDR3 loop spans 13 amino acids. With 5 bases removed from V and 4 bases from J, the gap between germline ends came to 9 bases. The CDR3 bases are TGTGCCAGCAGTATCGTCCCAAATCAGCCCCAGCATTTT. Amino acids: CASSIVPNQPQHF.

This clonotype was recorded many times. This chain connects TRBV5-1 to TRBJ1-1; TRBD1 is a possible D gene (5 bases). This CDR3 spans 16 amino acids. V gave up 0 bases and J gave up 6 bases, with 18 bases separating them. CDR1 is SGHRS, CDR2 YFSETQ, per germline. This chain's CDR3 is CASSLGATDEQAEAFF. Written as DNA, the CDR3 is TGCGCCAGCAGCTTGGGGGCGACAGATGAACAAGCTGAAGCTTTCTTT.

The J gene is TRBJ2-5, the V gene TRBV20-1; D is ambiguous. The V end was cut by 0 bases, the J end by 1 base, with 12 bases between. Germline CDR1 reads DFQATT; CDR2 reads SNEGSKA (reference sequence). There are 15 residues in the CDR3. The CDR3 DNA is TGCAGTGCTAGAGATTTTCGGGCAGCCCAAGAGACCCAGTACTTC. Its translation: CSARDFRAAQETQYF.

This rearrangement joins TRBV6-5 to TRBJ2-7; 7 bases agree with TRBD2. With V trimmed by 2 bases and J by 4 bases, 5 bases remained unmatched. The germline V gene has CDR1 MNHEY and CDR2 SVGAGI. The CDR3 contains 14 residues. The CDR3 nucleotides are TGTGCCAGCAGTTACCGGGACTACCCTTACGAGCAGTACTTC. Translating it yields CASSYRDYPYEQYF.

The sample holds many counts of this clonotype. This rearrangement joins TRBV12-3 or TRBV12-4 to TRBJ1-5; D gene uncertain. This CDR3 has 15 amino acids. V was clipped by 3 bases and J by 3 bases, with 12 bases between them. The CDR3: CASSLVEGVNQPQHF. The CDR3 bases are TGTGCCAGCAGTTTGGTTGAGGGAGTCAATCAGCCCCAGCATTTT.

The V gene is TRBV12-3 or TRBV12-4, the J gene TRBJ1-1; D is possibly TRBD1 (6 bases). The CDR3 runs 14 residues. The V end was cut by 6 bases, the J end by 4 bases, with 15 bases between. CDR3 bases: TGTGCCAGCAGCCATCGCCAGGGGCGCACTGAAGCTTTCTTT. This translates into CASSHRQGRTEAFF.

The sample holds many counts of this clonotype. The J gene is TRBJ1-5, the V gene TRBV4-1; a weak D match, TRBD1 (6 bases). This CDR3 spans 14 amino acids. Trimming took off 0 bases at V and 5 bases at J, with 8 bases between the two ends. Germline CDR1 is MGHRA and CDR2 is YSYEKL. CDR3 protein: CASSQDYRDQPQHF. The CDR3 coding sequence is TGCGCCAGCAGCCAAGACTACAGGGATCAGCCCCAGCATTTT.

The chain joins TRBV6-2 or TRBV6-3 to TRBJ2-5, with D unresolved. CDR3 length: 12 residues. Trimming took 4 bases from V and 6 from J, leaving 9 bases between them. CDR1 is MNHEY and CDR2 is SVGEGT in the germline V gene. The CDR3 is CASSSTEKTQYF. CDR3 in DNA: TGTGCCAGCAGTTCGACGGAAAAGACCCAGTACTTC.

This clonotype was observed at least ten times. The chain joins TRBV28 to TRBJ1-2; TRBD1 matches 7 bases. Trimming removed 4 bases from V and 5 bases from J; junction bases left unmatched: 4. The CDR3 runs 13 residues. Germline loops: CDR1 MDHEN, CDR2 SYDVKM. The CDR3 DNA reads as TGTGCCAGCAGTTCAACAGGGGTATATGGCTACACCTTC. Translating it yields CASSSTGVYGYTF.

This clonotype came up many times. V usage is TRBV5-6 and J usage is TRBJ2-5; D not resolved. Germline CDR1 and CDR2: SGHDT and YYEEEE. The length of the CDR3 is 13 residues. Trimming removed 1 base from V and 2 bases from J, with 6 bases in between. The CDR3 DNA reads as TGTGCCAGCAGCTTGACAGCTCAAGAGACCCAGTACTTC. This translates into CASSLTAQETQYF.

In its sample, this clonotype was seen many times. The rearrangement joins TRBV28 to TRBJ2-5, with TRBD2 identical over 8 bases. CDR1 and CDR2 from the germline V gene are MDHEN and SYDVKM. This CDR3 spans 16 amino acids. V was clipped by 4 bases and J by 5 bases; unmatched bases: 12. CDR3 in amino acids: CASSSSGTRDMETQYF. CDR3 bases: TGTGCCAGCAGTTCATCCGGGACTAGAGATATGGAGACCCAGTACTTC.

This clonotype was observed at least ten times. This chain joins TRBV20-1 and TRBJ2-7; D uncertain. Deletions cut 4 bases from V and 3 bases from J, with 19 bases between. The CDR3 sequence is 15 residues long. Germline V CDR1 and CDR2: DFQATT, SNEGSKA (reference sequence). The CDR3 coding sequence is TGCAGTGCTAATTCGGAGCTTCATCAAGTCTACGAGCAGTACTTC. It encodes CSANSELHQVYEQYF.

This clonotype was observed at least ten times. The chain has TRBV29-1 and TRBJ2-5; D unresolved. The CDR3 consists of 16 residues. CDR1 SQVTM and CDR2 ANQGSEA come from the germline V gene. V was cut by 0 bases and J by 2 bases, with 16 bases left in between. CDR3 sequence: CSVEEMQARNQETQYF. The CDR3 region has the DNA TGCAGCGTTGAAGAGATGCAGGCGAGAAATCAAGAGACCCAGTACTTC.

This clonotype has more than one count but fewer than ten. In DNA, the CDR3 is TGTGCCAGCAGCGGGACTAGCGGGTTCTCCTACGAGCAGTACTTC. Encoded protein: CASSGTSGFSYEQYF. The V call is TRBV28, the J call TRBJ2-7; 12 nucleotides align to TRBD2. The V segment lost 6 bases and the J segment 0 bases; nucleotides outside the gene matches: 3. The CDR3 contains 15 residues. CDR1 and CDR2 (germline): MDHEN, SYDVKM.

This clonotype was recorded many times. The rearrangement joins TRBV28 to TRBJ1-2; D gene uncertain. From germline, CDR1 is MDHEN and CDR2 SYDVKM. Trimming pared 10 bases from V and 2 bases from J, leaving 11 bases between. The CDR3 contains 12 residues. The CDR3 protein is CATNSPNYGYTF. CDR3 sequence (DNA): TGTGCCACAAACTCACCGAACTATGGCTACACCTTC.

Of note for this clonotype: The CDR3 carries no conserved terminal phenylalanine or tryptophan, so it likely arises from a read error. It is unclear where the CDR3 begins or ends on the DNA, so no DNA is shown, and the CDR3 is as TCRdb lists it. J is TRBJ1-1 and V is TRBV12-3 or TRBV12-4; TRBD1, the D gene given by the table, was not confirmed from the DNA. The CDR3 is 12 residues long, ends included. The chain's CDR3 is CASSSSYGTGRI.

This clonotype was seen many times. The chain uses TRBV6-1 and TRBJ2-7; TRBD2 might be the D (5 bases). The CDR3 covers 13 residues. The germline CDR1 and CDR2 sequences are MNHNS and SASEGT. CDR3 coding DNA: TGTGCAACCCTAGATCGGGGCTCCTACGAGCAGTACTTC. Its translation is CATLDRGSYEQYF.

In this sample, this clonotype turned up a few times. The CDR3: CAWSVRRGAAFF. CDR3 nucleotides: TGTGCCTGGAGTGTACGACGCGGGGCCGCTTTCTTT. This chain uses TRBV30 with TRBJ1-1; maybe TRBD1 (5 bases). The CDR3 runs 12 residues. Germline CDR1 is GTSNPN and CDR2 is SVGIG (reference sequence). Between the trimmed V and J ends, which lost 0 bases and 11 bases, there was a span of 13 bases.

This clonotype was seen many times. V is TRBV7-2 and J is TRBJ2-5; 12 nucleotides agree with TRBD2. The trim removed 4 bases at V and 5 bases at J, leaving 11 bases unmatched. This CDR3 has 17 residues. Germline lookup yields CDR1 SGHTA and CDR2 FQGNSA. The CDR3 nucleotides are TGTGCCAGCAGCTCCCAGGCTACTCTAGCGGGAGGGGAGACCCAGTACTTC. Its protein product is CASSSQATLAGGETQYF.

This clonotype was seen repeatedly, ten times or more. This chain connects TRBV27 to TRBJ2-5; 9 bases agree with TRBD2. CDR1 MNHEY and CDR2 SMNVEV come from the germline V gene (reference sequence). The J segment lost 0 bases and the V segment lost 2 bases, leaving 1 base of the junction unmatched. The CDR3 has 15 residues. Here the CDR3 DNA reads TGTGCCAGCAGTTTAGCGGGAGGGTACCAAGAGACCCAGTACTTC. Residues: CASSLAGGYQETQYF.

This clonotype was detected many times. The chain links TRBV10-3 to TRBJ2-5; either TRBD1 or TRBD2 may fit D (6 bases each). Per the germline V gene, CDR1 is ENHRY and CDR2 is SYGVKD. CDR3 length equals 15 residues. V was pared by 0 bases and J by 4 bases, with 12 bases between. CDR3 protein: CAISESLGGPETQYF. CDR3 DNA sequence: TGTGCCATCAGTGAGTCGTTAGGGGGGCCAGAGACCCAGTACTTC.

There are many counts of this clonotype. This chain links TRBV19 with TRBJ1-5; no clear D. CDR1 and CDR2 from the germline V gene are LNHDA and SQIVND (reference sequence). CDR3 length equals 16 residues. The V end lost 4 bases, the J end lost 7 bases, and 20 bases lay between the germline ends. The CDR3 DNA reads as TGTGCCAGTAGTACCCCCCCGGGGTCCCCGGGGCAGCCCCAGCATTTT. Its translation: CASSTPPGSPGQPQHF. Filled out from reference TRBV19 and TRBJ1-5, the complete variable domain reads DGGITQSPKYLFRKEGQNVTLSCEQNLNHDAMYWYRQDPGQGLRLIYYSQIVNDFQKGDIAEGYSVSREKKESFPLTVTSAQKNPTAFYLCASSTPPGSPGQPQHFGDGTRLSIL.

This clonotype was recorded at least ten times. The chain employs TRBV19 and TRBJ1-1, with D perhaps matching TRBD1 (5 bases). CDR1 is LNHDA, CDR2 SQIVND, per germline (reference sequence). This CDR3 is built from 14 residues. V lost 6 bases and J 0 bases, leaving 11 bases between the germline ends. The CDR3 nucleotides read TGTGCCAGTAGGGCGGGGCCCTTGAACACTGAAGCTTTCTTT. Its protein is CASRAGPLNTEAFF. Full variable domain (missing parts from reference TRBV19 and TRBJ1-1): DGGITQSPKYLFRKEGQNVTLSCEQNLNHDAMYWYRQDPGQGLRLIYYSQIVNDFQKGDIAEGYSVSREKKESFPLTVTSAQKNPTAFYLCASRAGPLNTEAFFGQGTRLTVV.

This clonotype came up once. The V and J genes are TRBV6-5 and TRBJ2-2; D gene unclear. In germline, CDR1 is MNHEY, CDR2 SVGAGI. The CDR3 is made up of 15 amino acids. V was clipped by 2 bases and J by 0 bases, with 7 bases between them. The CDR3: CASSYGSPNTGELFF. CDR3 bases: TGTGCCAGCAGTTACGGTTCCCCGAACACCGGGGAGCTGTTTTTT.

This chain joins TRBV11-2 and TRBJ2-5; D unclear. The CDR3 consists of 13 residues. Germline CDR1 is SGHAT and CDR2 is FQNNGV. The germline V and J ends were trimmed by 5 bases and 5 bases, with 12 bases remaining between them. The CDR3 nucleotides read TGTGCCAGCAGCAAGCGCCTGGGGGAGACCCAGTACTTC. This encodes CASSKRLGETQYF.

This clonotype was picked up many times. The chain recombines TRBV6-5 with TRBJ2-5; D might be TRBD2 (5 bases). Per the germline V gene, CDR1 is MNHEY and CDR2 is SVGAGI. The V and J ends lost 0 bases and 4 bases respectively, with 15 bases between them. CDR3 length: 16 amino acids. CDR3 region: CASSYSSLAPAETQYF. The CDR3 DNA follows: TGTGCCAGCAGTTACTCGAGCCTAGCCCCCGCAGAGACCCAGTACTTC.